A selection of T cell receptor beta chains follows, all from one sample in a study of blood T cell repertoires in COVID-19. The protocol was immunoSEQ multiplex PCR, while the TCRdb copy is restricted to in-frame clones and leaves out a portion. The data contain roughly 98,000 clones, almost 95% of them singletons. Input material: peripheral blood. The receptors originated from an older woman with active COVID-19. CDR3s include the opening cysteine and the closing phenylalanine or tryptophan. The D gene is left open where the match is weak. Only part of the rows carry a size: once, few, many, or a class if the clone is expanded.

D gene: -; V gene: TRBV19; clone size: -; J gene: TRBJ1-1; CDR3 protein: CASSMAVNTEAFF; CDR3 DNA: TGTGCCAGTAGTATGGCCGTGAACACTGAAGCTTTCTTT
D gene: TRBD1; V gene: TRBV3-1/TRBV3-2; clone size: -; J gene: TRBJ1-4; CDR3 protein: CASSQRTGGAGEKLFF; CDR3 DNA: TGTGCCAGCAGCCAGAGGACAGGGGGCGCTGGTGAAAAACTGTTTTTT
D gene: -; V gene: TRBV15; clone size: -; J gene: TRBJ1-2; CDR3 protein: CATSRDWGVGYGYTF; CDR3 DNA: TGTGCCACCAGCAGAGATTGGGGGGTGGGCTATGGCTACACCTTC
D gene: TRBD2; V gene: TRBV25-1; clone size: -; J gene: TRBJ2-7; CDR3 protein: CASSASAGPLNYEQYF; CDR3 DNA: TGTGCCAGCAGTGCCTCAGCGGGGCCCCTTAACTACGAGCAGTACTTC
D gene: -; V gene: TRBV2; clone size: few; J gene: TRBJ1-6; CDR3 protein: CASIDWGLPNSPLHF; CDR3 DNA: TGTGCCAGCATCGATTGGGGACTACCCAATTCACCCCTCCACTTT
D gene: TRBD2; V gene: TRBV5-1; clone size: -; J gene: TRBJ2-1; CDR3 protein: CASSGAGGSYNEQFF; CDR3 DNA: TGCGCCAGCAGTGGGGCGGGAGGGTCCTACAATGAGCAGTTCTTC
D gene: TRBD1; V gene: TRBV19; clone size: -; J gene: TRBJ2-2; CDR3 protein: CASSIGLIHVGQGDTGELFF; CDR3 DNA: TGTGCCAGTAGTATAGGTTTGATTCACGTTGGGCAGGGGGACACCGGGGAGCTGTTTTTT
D gene: TRBD2; V gene: TRBV27; clone size: -; J gene: TRBJ2-7; CDR3 protein: CASSLRVNSGSPREQYF; CDR3 DNA: TGTGCCAGCAGTTTAAGAGTGAACAGCGGGAGTCCAAGGGAGCAGTACTTC
D gene: -; V gene: TRBV2; clone size: -; J gene: TRBJ1-5; CDR3 protein: CASSGGAGNHQPQHF; CDR3 DNA: TGTGCCAGCAGTGGTGGGGCAGGGAATCATCAGCCCCAGCATTTT
D gene: TRBD1; V gene: TRBV11-3; clone size: once; J gene: TRBJ1-2; CDR3 protein: CASSSDRGHGYTF; CDR3 DNA: TGTGCCAGCAGTTCGGACAGGGGCCATGGCTACACCTTC
D gene: -; V gene: TRBV27; clone size: once; J gene: TRBJ1-2; CDR3 protein: CASSLSSLYGYTF; CDR3 DNA: TGTGCCAGCAGTTTATCCAGTTTATACGGCTACACCTTC
D gene: -; V gene: TRBV3-1/TRBV3-2; clone size: -; J gene: TRBJ2-3; CDR3 protein: CASSQSEGGPDTQYF; CDR3 DNA: TGTGCCAGCAGCCAATCAGAGGGGGGGCCAGATACGCAGTATTTT
D gene: TRBD1; V gene: TRBV6-6; clone size: -; J gene: TRBJ1-5; CDR3 protein: CASSYSGTGLSPQHF; CDR3 DNA: TGTGCCAGCAGTTACTCCGGGACAGGGCTTTCGCCCCAGCATTTT
D gene: TRBD2; V gene: TRBV28; clone size: -; J gene: TRBJ2-7; CDR3 protein: CASRVLAGGRSIYEQYF; CDR3 DNA: TGTGCCAGCAGGGTACTAGCGGGGGGGAGATCAATCTACGAGCAGTACTTC
D gene: TRBD2; V gene: TRBV7-2; clone size: once; J gene: TRBJ2-3; CDR3 protein: CASSSQAGGLTDTQYF; CDR3 DNA: TGTGCCAGCAGCTCGCAAGCGGGGGGCCTCACAGATACGCAGTATTTT
D gene: -; V gene: TRBV7-8; clone size: once; J gene: TRBJ2-2; CDR3 protein: CASSRRAGVTGELFF; CDR3 DNA: TGTGCCAGCAGCCGAAGGGCAGGGGTCACCGGGGAGCTGTTTTTT
D gene: TRBD1; V gene: TRBV27; clone size: -; J gene: TRBJ1-3; CDR3 protein: CASSPWTGRPGNTIYF; CDR3 DNA: TGTGCCAGCAGTCCGTGGACAGGGAGGCCTGGAAACACCATATATTTT
D gene: TRBD2; V gene: TRBV4-1; clone size: -; J gene: TRBJ2-7; CDR3 protein: CASSQAQTGGGLYEQYF; CDR3 DNA: TGCGCCAGCAGCCAAGCCCAGACCGGGGGGGGGCTCTACGAGCAGTACTTC
D gene: -; V gene: TRBV28; clone size: once; J gene: TRBJ2-5; CDR3 protein: CASSFGGSETQYF; CDR3 DNA: TGTGCCAGCAGTTTTGGGGGGTCGGAGACCCAGTACTTC
D gene: TRBD1; V gene: TRBV19; clone size: -; J gene: TRBJ1-1; CDR3 protein: CATISPGQGSTEAFF; CDR3 DNA: TGTGCCACCATCTCACCGGGACAGGGATCCACTGAAGCTTTCTTT
D gene: TRBD1; V gene: TRBV2; clone size: -; J gene: TRBJ1-1; CDR3 protein: CASRDQGTGMNTEAFF; CDR3 DNA: TGTGCCAGCAGAGACCAAGGGACAGGGATGAACACTGAAGCTTTCTTT
D gene: -; V gene: TRBV7-9; clone size: -; J gene: TRBJ1-1; CDR3 protein: CASSSVGVGTEAFF; CDR3 DNA: TGTGCCAGCAGCTCCGTCGGGGTGGGTACTGAAGCTTTCTTT
D gene: -; V gene: TRBV28; clone size: few; J gene: TRBJ1-6; CDR3 protein: CASSLLGVKNSPLHF; CDR3 DNA: TGTGCCAGCAGTTTACTAGGGGTGAAGAATTCACCCCTCCACTTT
D gene: -; V gene: TRBV9; clone size: -; J gene: TRBJ1-5; CDR3 protein: CASSVDPGAGQPQHF; CDR3 DNA: TGTGCCAGCAGCGTAGACCCAGGGGCTGGTCAGCCCCAGCATTTT
D gene: -; V gene: TRBV6-1; clone size: once; J gene: TRBJ1-2; CDR3 protein: CASSELNYGYTF; CDR3 DNA: TGTGCCAGCAGTGAATTAAACTATGGCTACACCTTC
D gene: TRBD2; V gene: TRBV12-5; clone size: -; J gene: TRBJ2-2; CDR3 protein: CASGLVQLAGELFF; CDR3 DNA: TGTGCTAGTGGTTTGGTACAGTTAGCGGGAGAGCTGTTTTTT
D gene: -; V gene: TRBV6-6; clone size: -; J gene: TRBJ2-2; CDR3 protein: CASSSSEGVGTGELFF; CDR3 DNA: TGTGCCAGCAGTTCCTCCGAGGGGGTAGGCACCGGGGAGCTGTTTTTT